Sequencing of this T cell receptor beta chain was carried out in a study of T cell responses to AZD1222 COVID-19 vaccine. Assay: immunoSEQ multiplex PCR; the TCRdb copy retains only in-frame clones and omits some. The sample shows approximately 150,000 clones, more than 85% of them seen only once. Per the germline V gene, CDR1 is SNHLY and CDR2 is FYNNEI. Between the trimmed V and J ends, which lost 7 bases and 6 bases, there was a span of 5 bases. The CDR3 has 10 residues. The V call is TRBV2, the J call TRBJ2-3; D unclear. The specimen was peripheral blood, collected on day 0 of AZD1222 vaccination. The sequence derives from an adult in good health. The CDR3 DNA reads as TGTGCCAGCACAACGGATACGCAGTATTTT. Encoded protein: CASTTDTQYF.